The entry below describes one TCR beta chain. Profiled with immunoSEQ multiplex PCR; TCRdb holds only in-frame clones, not every one. The profile shows approximately 73,000 clones, 85% to 95% of them singletons. This record belongs to a study of technical replicates of blood from a few donors. The material sequenced was T cells isolated from PBMCs. The receptor was derived from a human donor in good health.

The CDR3 DNA follows: TGTGCCAGTAGTGAACAGGAGAGCTCCTACAATGAGCAGTTCTTC. This translates into CASSEQESSYNEQFF. This sequence joins TRBV19 and TRBJ2-1; a possible D gene is TRBD1 (5 bases). The CDR3 is 15 residues long. Germline V gives CDR1 LNHDA, CDR2 SQIVND (reference sequence). The V and J ends lost 5 bases and 0 bases respectively, with 11 bases between them.